The 20 T cell receptor beta chains reported below all come from one sample, sequenced in a study of T cell repertoires in cytomegalovirus infection. TCRdb re-called the reads with MiXCR, one entry per CDR3 protein. This table has about 230,000 distinct CDR3 sequences, 6% to 8% appearing once. Sequenced: PBMCs. Receptors originate from a human donor in good health (CMV status not recorded). Some clones in this sample may be carry-over from other donors' samples.

This clonotype was observed many times. The chain links TRBV30 to TRBJ2-7; the D gene is possibly TRBD1 (6 bases). The CDR3 is 12 residues long. Deletions cut 4 bases from V and 10 bases from J, with 17 bases between. In germline, CDR1 is GTSNPN, CDR2 SVGIG (reference sequence). The CDR3 region is CAWILPTGIQYF. The CDR3 DNA reads TGTGCCTGGATCCTACCCACAGGGATACAGTACTTC. Full variable domain (missing parts from reference TRBV30 and TRBJ2-7): SQTIHQWPATLVQPVGSPLSLECTVEGTSNPNLYWYRQAAGRGLQLLFYSVGIGQISSEVPQNLSASRPQDRQFILSSKKLLLSDSGFYLCAWILPTGIQYFGPGTRLTVT.

This clonotype was picked up many times. The rearrangement joins TRBV29-1 to TRBJ2-3; 9 positions match TRBD1. This CDR3 comprises 14 residues. V shed 7 bases, J shed 3 bases, and the junction held 8 bases outside the gene matches. Germline CDR1 and CDR2: SQVTM and ANQGSEA. The CDR3 is CSALGGQGTDTQYF. The CDR3 region has the DNA TGCAGCGCGCTAGGGGGACAGGGAACAGATACGCAGTATTTT.

This clonotype was counted between two and nine times. The chain combines TRBV4-3 with TRBJ1-3; no clear D gene. Germline CDR1 LGHNA, CDR2 YSLEER. V dropped 0 bases and J dropped 4 bases, with 10 bases sitting between them. The CDR3 contains 15 residues. The CDR3 DNA is TGCGCCAGCAGCCAAGATACCAGGACCGGAAACACCATATATTTT. Translation: CASSQDTRTGNTIYF.

The chain carries TRBV20-1 and TRBJ1-5; D is possibly TRBD1 (5 bases). Between the trimmed V and J ends, which lost 3 bases and 4 bases, there was a span of 10 bases. Germline V gene lookup returns CDR1 DFQATT and CDR2 SNEGSKA (reference sequence). CDR3 length: 13 residues. The CDR3 protein is CSASRQGNQPQHF. As DNA, the CDR3 is TGCAGTGCTAGTAGGCAGGGTAATCAGCCCCAGCATTTT.

The table lists this clonotype with many counts. The genes are TRBV20-1 and TRBJ2-1; 10 nucleotides line up with TRBD1. The CDR3 totals 13 residues. J lost 8 bases, V lost 6 bases, and 7 bases had no gene match. Per the germline V gene, CDR1 is DFQATT and CDR2 is SNEGSKA (reference sequence). CDR3 protein: CSARTGGHDEQFF. The CDR3 DNA reads TGCAGTGCCAGGACAGGGGGACACGATGAGCAGTTCTTC.

This clonotype was counted at least ten times. CDR3 coding DNA: TGTGCCAGCAGTGACAGGGGCCAACAGCCCCAGCATTTT. This translates into CASSDRGQQPQHF. The rearrangement joins TRBV12-3 or TRBV12-4 to TRBJ1-5; 8 bases agree with TRBD1. CDR3 length: 13 amino acids. V trimming: 5 bases; J trimming: 7 bases; junction bases outside the gene matches: 4.

With respect to this clonotype: One base away lies a much larger clone, so this may be a sequencing read error. J is TRBJ2-7 and V is TRBV6-6; unclear D gene. Germline V lookup: CDR1 MNHNY, CDR2 SVGAGI (reference sequence). This CDR3 contains 15 residues. The CDR3 DNA follows: TGTGCCAGCAGTCACGAGGCCCAGACCTCCTCCGAGCAGTACTTC. Residues: CASSHEAQTSSEQYF.

This clonotype was counted at least ten times. The chain's CDR3 is CASSYQNIQYF. CDR3 coding DNA: TGTGCCAGCAGCTACCAAAACATTCAGTACTTC. This sequence joins TRBV5-4 and TRBJ2-4; D is undetermined. This CDR3 comprises 11 residues. Germline values: CDR1 SGHNT, CDR2 YYREEE (reference sequence). Trimming took 3 bases from V and 5 from J, leaving 3 bases between them.

This clonotype was seen repeatedly, ten times or more. The rearrangement joins TRBV7-2 to TRBJ1-6, with 12 bases that match TRBD1. V lost 4 bases to trimming and J lost 10 bases; unmatched junction nucleotides: 8. This CDR3 is built from 16 residues. CDR1 is SGHTA, CDR2 FQGNSA, per germline. Here the CDR3 reads CASSSRGTGGGSPLHF. As DNA, the CDR3 is TGTGCCAGCAGCTCCAGAGGGACAGGGGGCGGATCACCCCTCCACTTT. The complete variable domain, with remaining parts taken from reference TRBV7-2 and TRBJ1-6, reads GAGVSQSPSNKVTEKGKDVELRCDPISGHTALYWYRQSLGQGLEFLIYFQGNSAPDKSGLPSDRFSAERTGGSVSTLTIQRTQQEDSAVYLCASSSRGTGGGSPLHFGNGTRLTVT.

V and J are TRBV28 and TRBJ2-7, with D perhaps matching TRBD1 or TRBD2 (5 bases each). Trimming took off 4 bases at V and 1 base at J, with 14 bases between the two ends. The length of the CDR3 is 15 residues. CDR1 and CDR2 (germline): MDHEN, SYDVKM. The CDR3 protein is CASSSAGTDSYEQYF. CDR3 in DNA: TGTGCCAGCAGTTCGGCCGGGACGGATTCCTACGAGCAGTACTTC.

This clonotype was counted ten times or more. DNA for the CDR3: TGCAGTGCTAGAAGAGGACTAGCGGGGAGACCTCCCGGTCTGGAGACCCAGTACTTC. This sequence encodes CSARRGLAGRPPGLETQYF. This rearrangement joins TRBV20-1 to TRBJ2-5; the match to TRBD2 covers 12 bases. Germline CDR1 DFQATT, CDR2 SNEGSKA (reference sequence). After removal of 2 bases from V and 5 bases from J, the junction contained 18 bases not matched to a gene. This CDR3 spans 19 amino acids.

This clonotype was counted many times. The genes are TRBV6-2 or TRBV6-3 and TRBJ2-7, with TRBD1 matching over 9 bases. The V gene's germline CDR1 is MNHEY and CDR2 SVGEGT. CDR3 length: 16 residues. Trimming at V came to 6 bases and at J to 2 bases, leaving 11 bases not matched to a gene. The CDR3 here is CASRTLPGQGTYEQYF. As DNA, the CDR3 is TGTGCCAGCAGAACTCTCCCGGGACAGGGAACCTACGAGCAGTACTTC.

There are many counts of this clonotype. The V and J genes are TRBV6-2 or TRBV6-3 and TRBJ2-2; 7 bases are shared with TRBD1. CDR3 length: 16 amino acids. With V trimmed by 7 bases and J by 1 base, 9 bases remained unmatched. Germline values: CDR1 MNHEY, CDR2 SVGEGT. This chain's CDR3 is CASTRGQLMNTGELFF. The CDR3 coding sequence is TGTGCCAGCACTAGGGGACAGCTCATGAACACCGGGGAGCTGTTTTTT.

Many counts were recorded for this clonotype. The junction departs from germline at one end; a sequencing error may be responsible. The chain couples TRBV20-1 to TRBJ2-4; tentatively, D is TRBD1 or TRBD2 (5 bases each). This CDR3 has 13 amino acids. In germline, CDR1 is DFQATT, CDR2 SNEGSKA (reference sequence). CDR3 sequence: CSARGTAKNIQYF. In nucleotides, the CDR3 is TGCAGTGCGAGAGGGACAGCCAAAAACATTCAGTACTTC.

This clonotype was seen at least ten times. The V gene is TRBV7-2, the J gene TRBJ2-3; the match to TRBD2 covers 12 bases. With V trimmed by 5 bases and J by 4 bases, 4 bases remained unmatched. Per germline, CDR1 SGHTA and CDR2 FQGNSA. There are 15 residues in the CDR3. For the CDR3, the DNA is TGTGCCAGCAGCCCTAGCGGGGGGGAAGCAGATACGCAGTATTTT. The encoded protein is CASSPSGGEADTQYF.

This clonotype was found a few times. CDR3 nucleotides: TGCAGCTTATACAGGGGTAACGAGCAGTACTTC. Amino acids: CSLYRGNEQYF. This chain links TRBV29-1 with TRBJ2-7; TRBD1 aligns across 7 bases. The germline gives CDR1 SQVTM, CDR2 ANQGSEA. The V segment lost 8 bases and the J segment 5 bases; nucleotides outside the gene matches: 6. The CDR3 spans 11 residues.

This clonotype came up many times. The chain joins TRBV12-3 or TRBV12-4 to TRBJ1-5, with 9 bases lining up with TRBD1. This CDR3 spans 11 amino acids. V was pared by 8 bases and J by 12 bases, with 5 bases of the junction left unmatched. CDR3 DNA sequence: TGTGCCAGCGGGACAGGGTTGCTCCAGCATTTT. Encoded protein: CASGTGLLQHF.

This clonotype has at least ten counts. V and J are TRBV7-8 and TRBJ2-3; weak D call: TRBD2 (6 bases). This CDR3 is built from 13 residues. CDR1 and CDR2 from the germline V gene are SGHVS and FQNEAQ. V was shortened by 5 bases and J by 6 bases, with 12 bases between the two germline ends. CDR3 residues: CASSPPREDTQYF. CDR3 in DNA: TGTGCCAGCAGCCCCCCCCGGGAGGATACGCAGTATTTT.

This clonotype was recorded many times. The chain joins TRBV3-1 to TRBJ1-2; TRBD1 aligns across 10 bases. The CDR3 sequence is 15 residues long. The V segment lost 4 bases and the J segment 2 bases; nucleotides outside the gene matches: 4. CDR1 and CDR2 (germline): LGHDT, YNNKEL (reference sequence). In DNA, the CDR3 is TGTGCCAGCAGCCTAGAGGGACAGGGGAACTATGGCTACACCTTC. Translation gives CASSLEGQGNYGYTF.

This clonotype came up many times. The chain joins TRBV6-1 to TRBJ2-3, with 7 bases lining up with TRBD1. After removal of 5 bases from V and 2 bases from J, the junction contained 13 bases not matched to a gene. CDR1 and CDR2 (germline): MNHNS, SASEGT. The CDR3 contains 17 residues. CDR3 nucleotide sequence: TGTGCCAGCAGTACAAACAGGGGCCTCCTTACCACAGATACGCAGTATTTT. It is translated as CASSTNRGLLTTDTQYF.